Below are 32 T cell receptor beta chains sequenced from a single sample in a study of cytomegalovirus exposure and HLA in healthy donors. Sequenced by immunoSEQ multiplex PCR; TCRdb stores in-frame clones only, minus some. This sample yields over 45,000 clones, of which 88% are seen a single time; over 6.5% belongs to the top ten. Sequencing was done on a sample of PBMCs. Receptors were obtained from a woman in her 30s in good health and CMV-seronegative.

V usage is TRBV30 and J usage is TRBJ1-1, with D possibly TRBD1 on 5 matching bases. Trimming cost V 3 bases and J 9 bases, with 11 bases left between them. Germline V gives CDR1 GTSNPN, CDR2 SVGIG (reference sequence). The CDR3 has 11 residues. The CDR3 DNA follows: TGTGCCTGGAGCTCACAGGAACAAGCTTTCTTT. Its protein product is CAWSSQEQAFF.

The CDR3 DNA reads as TGTGCCAGCAGCTCGCACTCCGGAGATGCTAACTATGGCTACACCTTC. It translates to CASSSHSGDANYGYTF. This chain links TRBV9 with TRBJ1-2; D is unresolved. The V gene lost 4 bases and the J gene lost 0 bases, with 16 bases spanning the gap. CDR3 length: 16 amino acids. Germline CDR1 is SGDLS and CDR2 is YYNGEE.

This sequence joins TRBV10-2 and TRBJ1-1, with a weak D call TRBD1 (5 bases). With 6 bases removed from V and 8 bases from J, the gap between germline ends came to 19 bases. The CDR3 runs 14 residues. Germline CDR1 reads WSHSY; CDR2 reads SAAADI. The CDR3 nucleotides are TGCGCCAGCAGACCCCCGGGGGGGAGCGTCGAAGCTTTCTTT. Amino acids: CASRPPGGSVEAFF.

The chain is built from TRBV11-3 and TRBJ2-1, with unresolved D. Trimming stripped 0 bases from V and 5 bases from J, with 5 bases between. Germline V CDR1 and CDR2: SGHNT, YENEEA. The CDR3 loop spans 13 amino acids. CDR3 nucleotide sequence: TGTGCCAGCAGCTTAGAGGCGGACAATGAGCAGTTCTTC. This encodes CASSLEADNEQFF. The whole variable domain, remainder taken from reference TRBV11-3 and TRBJ2-1, is EAGVVQSPRYKIIEKKQPVAFWCNPISGHNTLYWYLQNLGQGPELLIRYENEEAVDDSQLPKDRFSAERLKGVDSTLKIQPAELGDSAVYLCASSLEADNEQFFGPGTRLTVL.

The chain links TRBV18 to TRBJ2-1; 11 bases line up with TRBD2. This CDR3 has 14 amino acids. Germline CDR1 KGHSH, CDR2 LQKENI. Trimming took 6 bases from V and 6 from J; bases not matched to a gene: 4. The CDR3 sequence is CASSGLAEFNEQFF. In nucleotides, the CDR3 is TGTGCCAGCTCGGGACTAGCGGAGTTCAATGAGCAGTTCTTC.

The V call is TRBV28, the J call TRBJ1-4, with 9 bases lining up with TRBD1. V was clipped by 6 bases and J by 7 bases; unmatched bases: 6. The CDR3 runs 14 residues. Germline V gene data show CDR1 as MDHEN and CDR2 as SYDVKM. CDR3 region: CASRPPDRGEKLFF. The CDR3 DNA is TGTGCCAGCAGACCCCCGGACAGGGGTGAAAAACTGTTTTTT.

The chain couples TRBV18 to TRBJ2-3, with 9 bases that match TRBD2. The CDR3 extends over 13 amino acids. CDR1 KGHSH and CDR2 LQKENI come from the germline V gene. V trimming: 5 bases; J trimming: 7 bases; junction bases outside the gene matches: 4. The DNA of the CDR3 is TGTGCCAGCTCAGCGGGAGGGGTAAATACGCAGTATTTT. Protein: CASSAGGVNTQYF.

The chain uses TRBV27 and TRBJ1-1; no firm D call. Looked up from germline, CDR1 is MNHEY and CDR2 is SMNVEV (reference sequence). Trimming left V 1 base short and J 0 bases short, with 12 bases between. The CDR3 is 16 amino acids. CDR3 sequence reads: CASSLYGGQLNTEAFF. In nucleotides, the CDR3 is TGTGCCAGCAGTTTATACGGAGGTCAACTGAACACTGAAGCTTTCTTT.

V usage is TRBV27 and J usage is TRBJ2-2; D may be TRBD2 (5 bases). The germline gives CDR1 MNHEY, CDR2 SMNVEV (reference sequence). V lost 2 bases to trimming and J lost 0 bases, with 7 bases between them. The length of the CDR3 is 15 residues. CDR3 bases: TGTGCCAGCAGTTTACGGGGTGCGAACACCGGGGAGCTGTTTTTT. Amino acids: CASSLRGANTGELFF.

V gene TRBV11-2 combines with J gene TRBJ2-7, with TRBD1 matching over 12 bases. The V gene end was trimmed by 6 bases and the J gene end by 1 base; junction bases not matched to a gene: 10. The CDR3 length is 17 residues. The germline CDR1 and CDR2 sequences are SGHAT and FQNNGV. The CDR3 loop reads CASSRGTGGEESYEQYF. DNA for the CDR3: TGTGCCAGCAGTCGCGGGACAGGGGGCGAGGAATCCTACGAGCAGTACTTC.

The chain couples TRBV2 to TRBJ2-1; 7 bases match TRBD2. Germline CDR1 is SNHLY and CDR2 is FYNNEI. J lost 4 bases, V lost 9 bases, and 9 bases had no gene match. The CDR3 spans 14 residues. The CDR3 nucleotides read TGTGCCAGAAGAGGCTGGGGGGGGTACAATGAGCAGTTCTTC. This codes for CARRGWGGYNEQFF.

J is TRBJ2-5 and V is TRBV7-6, with D possibly matching TRBD1 (5 bases). V lost 1 base, J lost 0 bases, and 9 bases lay in between. The CDR3 totals 15 residues. Per the germline V gene, CDR1 is SGHVS and CDR2 is FNYEAQ. CDR3 region: CASSLVAGYQETQYF. DNA of the CDR3: TGTGCCAGCAGCTTAGTGGCAGGGTACCAAGAGACCCAGTACTTC.

The chain employs TRBV6-5 and TRBJ2-7; TRBD2 agrees at 8 bases. V lost 6 bases, J lost 1 base, and 5 bases stayed unmatched. This CDR3 contains 14 residues. From germline, CDR1 is MNHEY and CDR2 SVGAGI. The CDR3 is CASSSGGLSYEQYF. For the CDR3, the DNA is TGTGCCAGCAGCAGCGGGGGTTTATCCTACGAGCAGTACTTC.

The rearrangement links TRBV19 to TRBJ1-2, with 7 bases lining up with TRBD1. CDR1 and CDR2 (germline): LNHDA, SQIVND (reference sequence). J was trimmed by 2 bases and V by 3 bases; bases with no gene match: 9. The CDR3 is 16 residues long. The CDR3 loop is CASSIQPGQKNYGYTF. The CDR3 nucleotides read TGTGCCAGTAGTATTCAGCCGGGACAGAAGAACTATGGCTACACCTTC. Complete variable domain (other parts from reference TRBV19 and TRBJ1-2): DGGITQSPKYLFRKEGQNVTLSCEQNLNHDAMYWYRQDPGQGLRLIYYSQIVNDFQKGDIAEGYSVSREKKESFPLTVTSAQKNPTAFYLCASSIQPGQKNYGYTFGSGTRLTVV.

This chain uses TRBV2 with TRBJ2-5, with 11 bases matching TRBD2. The CDR3 sequence is 15 residues long. The germline V gene encodes CDR1 SNHLY and CDR2 FYNNEI. Trimming removed 6 bases from V and 3 bases from J; junction bases left unmatched: 6. The CDR3 here is CASRDPGLAEETQYF. The CDR3 bases are TGTGCCAGCAGGGATCCGGGACTAGCGGAAGAGACCCAGTACTTC.

The V and J genes are TRBV5-1 and TRBJ2-1, with TRBD2 matching 11 bases. This CDR3 has 14 amino acids. CDR1 is SGHRS and CDR2 is YFSETQ in the germline V gene. J was trimmed by 10 bases and V by 4 bases; bases with no gene match: 7. CDR3 sequence reads: CASSPGTSGLEQFF. The CDR3 bases are TGCGCCAGCAGCCCGGGGACTAGCGGACTGGAGCAGTTCTTC.

The chain uses TRBV27 and TRBJ1-5; 7 bases align to TRBD1. CDR1 is MNHEY and CDR2 is SMNVEV in the germline V gene (reference sequence). V lost 7 bases, J lost 4 bases, and 10 bases stayed unmatched. This CDR3 region has 15 residues. The CDR3 DNA reads as TGTGCCAGCACCGATAGACCAGGGGGAAATCAGCCCCAGCATTTT. Translation: CASTDRPGGNQPQHF.

This sequence joins TRBV5-6 and TRBJ2-1; 7 positions agree with TRBD1. V shed 0 bases, J shed 7 bases, and the junction held 1 base outside the gene matches. The CDR3 loop spans 13 amino acids. The germline V gene encodes CDR1 SGHDT and CDR2 YYEEEE. In DNA, the CDR3 is TGTGCCAGCAGCTTGGGACAGGGAAATGAGCAGTTCTTC. Residues: CASSLGQGNEQFF.

The J gene is TRBJ2-1, the V gene TRBV7-2; TRBD2 matches at 12 bases. CDR1 is SGHTA, CDR2 FQGNSA, per germline. The V and J ends lost 5 bases and 8 bases, in that order; junction bases with no gene match: 4. The CDR3 spans 14 residues. The CDR3 reads CASSPRLAGDEQFF. The CDR3 nucleotides are TGTGCCAGCAGCCCGAGACTAGCGGGAGATGAGCAGTTCTTC.

The V gene is TRBV14, the J gene TRBJ2-5; TRBD1 aligns across 7 bases. V lost 0 bases to trimming and J lost 2 bases; unmatched junction nucleotides: 0. Germline CDR1 and CDR2: SGHDN and FVKESK. The length of the CDR3 is 14 residues. The CDR3: CASSQETGQETQYF. Written as DNA, the CDR3 is TGTGCCAGCAGCCAAGAGACAGGGCAAGAGACCCAGTACTTC. The full variable domain, with the rest looked up from reference TRBV14 and TRBJ2-5, is EAGVTQFPSHSVIEKGQTVTLRCDPISGHDNLYWYRRVMGKEIKFLLHFVKESKQDESGMPNNRFLAERTGGTYSTLKVQPAELEDSGVYFCASSQETGQETQYFGPGTRLLVL.

The chain combines TRBV4-1 with TRBJ2-5; D is unresolved. CDR3 length equals 14 residues. From germline, CDR1 is MGHRA and CDR2 YSYEKL. The V end lost 1 base, the J end lost 4 bases, and 10 bases lay between the germline ends. The CDR3 reads CASSQGLVAETQYF. The CDR3 nucleotides are TGCGCCAGCAGCCAAGGGCTAGTCGCAGAGACCCAGTACTTC.

The V and J genes are TRBV10-2 and TRBJ2-7, with TRBD2 as a possible D gene (5 bases). This CDR3 contains 14 residues. Germline loops: CDR1 WSHSY, CDR2 SAAADI. Trimming took 0 bases from V and 6 from J, leaving 12 bases between them. DNA for the CDR3: TGCGCCAGCAGTGAGTCGGGCAGGACTCGCGAGCAGTACTTC. Protein: CASSESGRTREQYF.

The chain combines TRBV27 with TRBJ2-1; possibly TRBD1 for D (6 bases). Germline assignment: CDR1 MNHEY and CDR2 SMNVEV (reference sequence). V dropped 5 bases and J dropped 7 bases, with 24 bases sitting between them. The CDR3 runs to 17 residues. CDR3 coding DNA: TGTGCCAGCAGTCAAAGTCTTGACAGGTTAAGCTCGAATGAGCAGTTCTTC. Its translation is CASSQSLDRLSSNEQFF.

There are a few counts of this clone. The genes are TRBV27 and TRBJ2-7, with a possible D match to TRBD1 (5 bases). V was pared by 3 bases and J by 4 bases, with 10 bases between. The CDR3 length is 13 residues. The germline V gene has CDR1 MNHEY and CDR2 SMNVEV (reference sequence). The CDR3 sequence is CASSLDPGYEQYF. The CDR3 DNA follows: TGTGCCAGCAGTTTGGATCCAGGGTACGAGCAGTACTTC.

This clone was picked up one time. The chain recombines TRBV7-3 with TRBJ2-5, with D possibly TRBD2 on 6 matching bases. Germline CDR1 and CDR2: SGHTA and FQGTGA. The CDR3 covers 12 residues. V lost 3 bases, J lost 5 bases, and 7 bases lay in between. CDR3 sequence reads: CASSFGRETQYF. The CDR3 nucleotides are TGTGCCAGCAGCTTTGGGAGGGAGACCCAGTACTTC.

The chain couples TRBV30 to TRBJ1-2; maybe TRBD1 (6 bases). Per germline, CDR1 GTSNPN and CDR2 SVGIG (reference sequence). Deletions cut 1 base from V and 5 bases from J, with 17 bases between. The CDR3 extends over 15 amino acids. This CDR3 reads CAWSAGGAGGYGYTF. The CDR3 bases are TGTGCCTGGAGTGCCGGGGGGGCGGGGGGATATGGCTACACCTTC.

The V and J genes are TRBV5-1 and TRBJ2-1, with no clear D. CDR3 length equals 15 residues. CDR1 and CDR2 from the germline V gene are SGHRS and YFSETQ. Trimming took off 4 bases at V and 5 bases at J, with 16 bases between the two ends. As DNA, the CDR3 is TGCGCCAGCAGCCCTACGGCCGCGGCTAACAATGAGCAGTTCTTC. Translated, it gives CASSPTAAANNEQFF.

This chain joins TRBV6-1 and TRBJ1-1; no firm D call. CDR1 and CDR2 from the germline V gene are MNHNS and SASEGT. The CDR3 contains 14 residues. Deletions cut 3 bases from V and 0 bases from J, with 8 bases between. This CDR3 is CASSDLRLNTEAFF. The CDR3 DNA follows: TGTGCCAGCAGTGATCTGCGGCTGAACACTGAAGCTTTCTTT.

This clone was recorded only once. The chain has TRBV6-6 and TRBJ2-7; TRBD2 might be the D (5 bases). This CDR3 comprises 13 residues. V lost 2 bases and J 7 bases, leaving 12 bases between the germline ends. Germline values: CDR1 MNHNY, CDR2 SVGAGI (reference sequence). The CDR3: CASSYDKTGEQYF. The CDR3 region has the DNA TGTGCCAGCAGTTACGACAAAACGGGGGAGCAGTACTTC.

This clone was seen a handful of times. This rearrangement joins TRBV7-2 to TRBJ2-1; a weak D match, TRBD1 (7 bases). The CDR3 extends over 16 amino acids. CDR1 SGHTA and CDR2 FQGNSA come from the germline V gene. V lost 6 bases, J lost 0 bases, and 15 bases lay in between. CDR3 amino acids: CASREGQSLSYNEQFF. As DNA, the CDR3 is TGTGCCAGCAGGGAGGGACAGTCCCTCTCCTACAATGAGCAGTTCTTC.

This chain connects TRBV15 to TRBJ1-3; D is uncertain. With 0 bases removed from V and 9 bases from J, the gap between germline ends came to 6 bases. The germline V gene encodes CDR1 LNHNV and CDR2 YYDKDF (reference sequence). The CDR3 loop spans 12 amino acids. CDR3 loop: CATSRDQVTIYF. The CDR3 nucleotides are TGTGCCACCAGCAGAGATCAGGTCACCATATATTTT.

The CDR3 protein is CASKKAGVFTGELFF. The CDR3 region has the DNA TGTGCCAGCAAAAAGGCAGGGGTCTTCACCGGGGAGCTGTTTTTT. This chain uses TRBV27 with TRBJ2-2, with TRBD1 as a possible D gene (6 bases). CDR3 size: 15 residues. Per germline, CDR1 MNHEY and CDR2 SMNVEV (reference sequence). V was trimmed by 7 bases and J by 4 bases, leaving 16 bases between them.